This TCR beta chain was captured in a study of T cell repertoires in cytomegalovirus infection. The wider study: Recently described HLA-C-restricted plus well-studied HLA-B-restricted CMV epitopes were used. Study-wide results and limits: The ex vivo response showed dominance by HLA-C-restricted CMV-specific TCR beta clonotypes.

V was pared by 1 base and J by 4 bases, with 1 base of the junction left unmatched. In germline, CDR1 is MGHRA, CDR2 YSYEKL. The CDR3 is made up of 15 amino acids. MiXCR, run by TCRdb on the reads, gives a single entry per CDR3 protein. The sample has about 770,000 distinct CDR3 sequences; around 29% are singletons. This clonotype was counted between two and nine times. What it binds is not known. The chain recombines TRBV4-1 with TRBJ2-1, with 10 nucleotides matching TRBD2. This specimen consisted of cultured CD8+ T cells from PBMCs, obtained from culture after CMV antigen stimulation. The TCR originated in a human donor in good health (CMV status not recorded). Some clones in this sample may be carry-over from other donors' samples. The CDR3 region is CASSQVSGGYNEQFF. CDR3 nucleotides: TGCGCCAGCAGCCAAGTTAGCGGGGGGTACAATGAGCAGTTCTTC.